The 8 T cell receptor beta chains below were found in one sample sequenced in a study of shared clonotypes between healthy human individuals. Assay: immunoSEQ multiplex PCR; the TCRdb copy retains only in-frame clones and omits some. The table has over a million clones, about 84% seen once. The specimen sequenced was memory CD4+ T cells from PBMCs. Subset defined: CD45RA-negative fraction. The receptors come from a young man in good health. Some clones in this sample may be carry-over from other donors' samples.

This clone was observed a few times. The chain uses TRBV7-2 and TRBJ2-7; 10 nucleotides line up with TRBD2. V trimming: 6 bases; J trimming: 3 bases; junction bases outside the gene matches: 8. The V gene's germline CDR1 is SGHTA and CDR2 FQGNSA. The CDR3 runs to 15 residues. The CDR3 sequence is CASRAAGGPYYEQYF. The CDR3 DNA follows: TGTGCCAGCAGGGCAGCGGGAGGGCCCTACTACGAGCAGTACTTC.

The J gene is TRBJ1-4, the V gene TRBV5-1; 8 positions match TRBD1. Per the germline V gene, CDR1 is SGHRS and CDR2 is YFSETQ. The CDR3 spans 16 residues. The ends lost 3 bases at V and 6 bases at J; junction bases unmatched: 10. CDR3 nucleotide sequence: TGCGCCAGCAGCTGGCCCCCAGGGGGCAGGGATGAAAAACTGTTTTTT. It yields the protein CASSWPPGGRDEKLFF. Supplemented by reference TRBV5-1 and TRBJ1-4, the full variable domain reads KAGVTQTPRYLIKTRGQQVTLSCSPISGHRSVSWYQQTPGQGLQFLFEYFSETQRNKGNFPGRFSGRQFSNSRSEMNVSTLELGDSALYLCASSWPPGGRDEKLFFGSGTQLSVL.

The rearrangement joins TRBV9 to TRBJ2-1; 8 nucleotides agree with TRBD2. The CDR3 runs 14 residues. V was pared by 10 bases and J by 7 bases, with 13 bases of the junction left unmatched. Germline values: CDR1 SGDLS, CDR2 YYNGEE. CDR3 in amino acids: CASTGAGGWNEQFF. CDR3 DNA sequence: TGTGCCTCGACCGGGGCGGGAGGTTGGAATGAGCAGTTCTTC.

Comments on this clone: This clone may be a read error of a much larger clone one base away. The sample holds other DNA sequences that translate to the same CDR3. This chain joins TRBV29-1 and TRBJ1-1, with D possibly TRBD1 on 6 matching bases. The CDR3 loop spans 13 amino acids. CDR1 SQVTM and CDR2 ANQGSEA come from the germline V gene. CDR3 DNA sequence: TGCAGCGTTGTTAGGACAGAGGGCTCTGAGGCTTTCTTT. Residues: CSVVRTEGSEAFF.

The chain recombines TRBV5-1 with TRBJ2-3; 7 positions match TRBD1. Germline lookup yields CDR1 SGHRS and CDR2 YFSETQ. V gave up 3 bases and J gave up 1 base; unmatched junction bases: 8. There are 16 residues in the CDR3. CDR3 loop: CASSSTQGQGTDTQYF. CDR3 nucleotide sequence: TGCGCCAGCAGCTCGACACAGGGGCAGGGCACAGATACGCAGTATTTT.

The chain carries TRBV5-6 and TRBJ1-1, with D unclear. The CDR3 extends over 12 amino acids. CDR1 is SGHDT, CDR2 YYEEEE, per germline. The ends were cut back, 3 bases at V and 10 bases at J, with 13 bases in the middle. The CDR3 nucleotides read TGTGCCAGCAGCTCGGGGAGGGAGAGAGCTTTCTTT. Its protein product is CASSSGRERAFF.

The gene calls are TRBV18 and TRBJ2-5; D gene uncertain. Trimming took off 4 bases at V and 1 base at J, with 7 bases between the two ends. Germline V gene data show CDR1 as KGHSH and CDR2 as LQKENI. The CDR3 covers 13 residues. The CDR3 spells CASSLLPQETQYF. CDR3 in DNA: TGTGCCAGCTCACTTCTTCCCCAAGAGACCCAGTACTTC.

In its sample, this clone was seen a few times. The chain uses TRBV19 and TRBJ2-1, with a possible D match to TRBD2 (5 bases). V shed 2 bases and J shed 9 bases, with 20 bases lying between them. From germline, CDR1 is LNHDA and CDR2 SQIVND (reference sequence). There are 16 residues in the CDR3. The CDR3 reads CASSIKTSRGASEQFF. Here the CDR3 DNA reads TGTGCCAGTAGTATAAAAACTAGTCGAGGAGCGAGTGAGCAGTTCTTC.